The T cell receptor beta chain under discussion was sequenced for a study of naive and memory T cell subsets. Two oligonucleotides, mixed equimolar, formed the beta constant-region primer covering TRBC1 and TRBC2. Four rounds of PCR amplified the ligated cDNA using nested alpha and beta constant-region primers plus SP2. Each CDR3 protein is one row after TCRdb ran MiXCR on the UMI-ligation and nested PCR reads. The profile shows tens of thousands of distinct CDR3 sequences, 11% of them singletons. At least ten counts were recorded for this clonotype. Its target is not known. Four subsets defined by CD45RA and CD27 were sorted after CD3, CD4, CD8 and live/dead staining. Regarding the study as a whole: Naive and memory subsets had different power law exponents for TCR abundance. Especially in CD8 cells, naive repertoires contained a few larger clonotypes, possibly CD45RA-re-expressing memory cells. Over 95% of naive TCR sequences appeared only once after error correction, unlike memory subsets.

Per germline, CDR1 MGHRA and CDR2 YSYEKL. The junction had 17 bases not matched to a gene; V was cut back by 1 base and J by 0 bases. This CDR3 spans 21 amino acids. The source material was naive CD4+ T cells from blood. The clonotype comes from a human donor in good health. The chain is built from TRBV4-1 and TRBJ2-1, with 8 bases that match TRBD2. In DNA, the CDR3 is TGCGCCAGCAGCCAAGCGGCGGGTAGCGGGAAGATATTGAGCTCCTACAATGAGCAGTTCTTC. This sequence encodes CASSQAAGSGKILSSYNEQFF.